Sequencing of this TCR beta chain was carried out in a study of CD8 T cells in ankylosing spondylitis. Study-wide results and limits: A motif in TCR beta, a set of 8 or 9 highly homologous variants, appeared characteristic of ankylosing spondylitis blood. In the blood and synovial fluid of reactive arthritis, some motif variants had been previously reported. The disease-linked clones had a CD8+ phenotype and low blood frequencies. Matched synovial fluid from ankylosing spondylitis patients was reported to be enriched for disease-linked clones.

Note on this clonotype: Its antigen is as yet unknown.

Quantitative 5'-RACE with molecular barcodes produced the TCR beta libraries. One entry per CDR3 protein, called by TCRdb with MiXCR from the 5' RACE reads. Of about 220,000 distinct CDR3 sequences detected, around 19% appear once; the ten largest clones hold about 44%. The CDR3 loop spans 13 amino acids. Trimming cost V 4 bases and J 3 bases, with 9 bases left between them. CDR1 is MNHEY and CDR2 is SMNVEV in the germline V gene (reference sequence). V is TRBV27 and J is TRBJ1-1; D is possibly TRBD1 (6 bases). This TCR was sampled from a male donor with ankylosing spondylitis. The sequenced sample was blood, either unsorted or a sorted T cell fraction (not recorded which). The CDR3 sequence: CASSWGGHTEAFF. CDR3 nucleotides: TGTGCCAGCAGTTGGGGGGGGCACACTGAAGCTTTCTTT.